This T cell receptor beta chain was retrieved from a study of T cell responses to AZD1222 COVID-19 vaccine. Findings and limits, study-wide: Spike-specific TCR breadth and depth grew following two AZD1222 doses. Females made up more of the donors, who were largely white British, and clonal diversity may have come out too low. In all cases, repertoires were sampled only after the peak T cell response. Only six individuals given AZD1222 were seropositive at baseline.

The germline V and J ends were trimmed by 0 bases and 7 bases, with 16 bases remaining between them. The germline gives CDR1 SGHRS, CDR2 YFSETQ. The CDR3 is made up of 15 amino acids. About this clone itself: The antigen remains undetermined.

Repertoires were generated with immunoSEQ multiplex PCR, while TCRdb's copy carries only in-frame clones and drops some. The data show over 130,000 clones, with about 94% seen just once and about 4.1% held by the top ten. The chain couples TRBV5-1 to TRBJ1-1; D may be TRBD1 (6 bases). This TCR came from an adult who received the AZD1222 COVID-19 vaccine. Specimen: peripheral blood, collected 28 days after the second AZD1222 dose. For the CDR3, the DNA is TGCGCCAGCAGCTTGGGCGCCAGGGGAGTGAGTGAAGCTTTCTTT. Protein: CASSLGARGVSEAFF. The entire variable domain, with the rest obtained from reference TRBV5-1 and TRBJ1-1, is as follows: KAGVTQTPRYLIKTRGQQVTLSCSPISGHRSVSWYQQTPGQGLQFLFEYFSETQRNKGNFPGRFSGRQFSNSRSEMNVSTLELGDSALYLCASSLGARGVSEAFFGQGTRLTVV.